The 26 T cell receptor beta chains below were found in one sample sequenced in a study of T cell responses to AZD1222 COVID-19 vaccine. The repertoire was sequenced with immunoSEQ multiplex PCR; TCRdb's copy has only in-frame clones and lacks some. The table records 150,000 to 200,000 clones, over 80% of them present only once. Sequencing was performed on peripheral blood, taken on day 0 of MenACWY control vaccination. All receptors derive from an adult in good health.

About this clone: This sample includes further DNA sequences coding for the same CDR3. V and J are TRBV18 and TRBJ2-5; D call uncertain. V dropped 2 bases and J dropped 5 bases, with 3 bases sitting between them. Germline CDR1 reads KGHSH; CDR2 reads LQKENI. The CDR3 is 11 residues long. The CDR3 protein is CASSPGETQYF. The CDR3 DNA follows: TGTGCCAGCTCACCAGGCGAGACCCAGTACTTC.

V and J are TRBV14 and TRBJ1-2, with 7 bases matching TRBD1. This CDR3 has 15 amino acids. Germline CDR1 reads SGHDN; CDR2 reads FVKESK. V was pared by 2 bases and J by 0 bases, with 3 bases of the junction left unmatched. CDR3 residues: CASSQYGTANYGYTF. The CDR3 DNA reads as TGTGCCAGCAGCCAATACGGGACAGCTAACTATGGCTACACCTTC.

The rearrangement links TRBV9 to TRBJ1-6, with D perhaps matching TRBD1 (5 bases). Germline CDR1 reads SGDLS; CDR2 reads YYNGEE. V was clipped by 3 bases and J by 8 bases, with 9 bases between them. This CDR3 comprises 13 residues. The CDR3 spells CASSGARDSPLHF. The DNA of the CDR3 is TGTGCCAGCAGCGGGGCCAGGGATTCACCCCTCCACTTT.

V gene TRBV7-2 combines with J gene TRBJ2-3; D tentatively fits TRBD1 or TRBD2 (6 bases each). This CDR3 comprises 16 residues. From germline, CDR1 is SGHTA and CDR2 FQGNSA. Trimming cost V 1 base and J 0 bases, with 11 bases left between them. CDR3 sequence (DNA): TGTGCCAGCAGCTTAGAAGGGGGAGGAAGCACAGATACGCAGTATTTT. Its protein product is CASSLEGGGSTDTQYF.

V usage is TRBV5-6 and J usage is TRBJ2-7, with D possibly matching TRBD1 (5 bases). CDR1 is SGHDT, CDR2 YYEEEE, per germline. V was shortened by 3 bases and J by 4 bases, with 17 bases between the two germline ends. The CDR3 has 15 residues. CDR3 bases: TGTGCCAGCAGCTACCAAGCAGGGATGGGATACGAGCAGTACTTC. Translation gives CASSYQAGMGYEQYF. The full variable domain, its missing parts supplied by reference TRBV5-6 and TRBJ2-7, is DAGVTQSPTHLIKTRGQQVTLRCSPKSGHDTVSWYQQALGQGPQFIFQYYEEEERQRGNFPDRFSGHQFPNYSSELNVNALLLGDSALYLCASSYQAGMGYEQYFGPGTRLTVT.

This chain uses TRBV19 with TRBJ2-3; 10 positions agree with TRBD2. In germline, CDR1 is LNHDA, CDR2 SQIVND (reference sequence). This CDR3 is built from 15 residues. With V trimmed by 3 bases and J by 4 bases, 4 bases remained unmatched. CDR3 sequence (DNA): TGTGCCAGTAGTATCTCAGCGGGAGGGGCAGATACGCAGTATTTT. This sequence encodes CASSISAGGADTQYF.

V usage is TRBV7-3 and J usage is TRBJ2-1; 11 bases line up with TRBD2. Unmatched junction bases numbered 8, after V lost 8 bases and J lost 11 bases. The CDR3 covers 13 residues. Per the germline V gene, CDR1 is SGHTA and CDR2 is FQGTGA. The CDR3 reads CASSGLAGTQQFF. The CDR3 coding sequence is TGTGCCAGCTCAGGACTAGCGGGTACCCAGCAGTTCTTC.

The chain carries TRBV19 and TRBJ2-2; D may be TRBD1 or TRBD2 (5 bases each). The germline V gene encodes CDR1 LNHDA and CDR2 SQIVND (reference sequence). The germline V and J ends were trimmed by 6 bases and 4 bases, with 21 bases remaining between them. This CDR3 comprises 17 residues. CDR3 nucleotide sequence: TGTGCCAGTAGCAGGCTAAGAGGGGCGTTGGGCACCGGGGAGCTGTTTTTT. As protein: CASSRLRGALGTGELFF. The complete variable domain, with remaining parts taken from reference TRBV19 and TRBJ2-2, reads DGGITQSPKYLFRKEGQNVTLSCEQNLNHDAMYWYRQDPGQGLRLIYYSQIVNDFQKGDIAEGYSVSREKKESFPLTVTSAQKNPTAFYLCASSRLRGALGTGELFFGEGSRLTVL.

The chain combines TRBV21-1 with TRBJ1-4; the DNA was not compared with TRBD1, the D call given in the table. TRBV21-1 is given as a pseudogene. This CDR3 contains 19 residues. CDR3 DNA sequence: TGTGCCAGCAGCAAAGCTCGGAGACAGGGGAAACTCCCTGGGGAAAAACTGTTTTTT. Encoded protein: CASSKARRQGKLPGEKLFF.

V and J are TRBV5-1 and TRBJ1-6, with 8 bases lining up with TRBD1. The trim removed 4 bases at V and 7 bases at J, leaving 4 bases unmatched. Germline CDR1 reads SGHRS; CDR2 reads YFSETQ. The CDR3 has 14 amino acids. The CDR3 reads CASSLRQGNSPLHF. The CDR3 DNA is TGCGCCAGCAGCCTCCGACAGGGGAATTCACCCCTCCACTTT. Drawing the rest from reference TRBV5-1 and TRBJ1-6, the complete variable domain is KAGVTQTPRYLIKTRGQQVTLSCSPISGHRSVSWYQQTPGQGLQFLFEYFSETQRNKGNFPGRFSGRQFSNSRSEMNVSTLELGDSALYLCASSLRQGNSPLHFGNGTRLTVT.

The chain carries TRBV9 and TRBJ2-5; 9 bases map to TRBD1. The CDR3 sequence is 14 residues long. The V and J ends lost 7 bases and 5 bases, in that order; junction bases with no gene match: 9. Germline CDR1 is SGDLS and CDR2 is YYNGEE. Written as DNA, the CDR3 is TGTGCCAGCGGGACTACAGGGGGCGCCGAGACCCAGTACTTC. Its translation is CASGTTGGAETQYF.

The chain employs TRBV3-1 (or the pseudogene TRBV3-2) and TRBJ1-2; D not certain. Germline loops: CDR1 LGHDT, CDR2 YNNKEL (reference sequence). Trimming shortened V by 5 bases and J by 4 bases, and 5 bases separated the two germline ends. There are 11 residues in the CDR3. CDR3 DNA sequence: TGTGCCAGCAGCACCTCCTATGGCTACACCTTC. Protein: CASSTSYGYTF.

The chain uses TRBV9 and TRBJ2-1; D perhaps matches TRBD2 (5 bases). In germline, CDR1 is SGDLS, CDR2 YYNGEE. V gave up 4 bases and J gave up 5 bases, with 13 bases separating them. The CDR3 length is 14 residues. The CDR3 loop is CASSPSGLNNEQFF. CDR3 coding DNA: TGTGCCAGCAGCCCGAGCGGATTGAACAATGAGCAGTTCTTC.

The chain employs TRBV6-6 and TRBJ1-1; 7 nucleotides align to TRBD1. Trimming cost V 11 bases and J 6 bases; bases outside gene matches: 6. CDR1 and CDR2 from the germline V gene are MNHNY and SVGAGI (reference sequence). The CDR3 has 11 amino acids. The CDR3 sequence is CAGAGGAEAFF. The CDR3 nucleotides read TGTGCCGGGGCAGGGGGTGCTGAAGCTTTCTTT.

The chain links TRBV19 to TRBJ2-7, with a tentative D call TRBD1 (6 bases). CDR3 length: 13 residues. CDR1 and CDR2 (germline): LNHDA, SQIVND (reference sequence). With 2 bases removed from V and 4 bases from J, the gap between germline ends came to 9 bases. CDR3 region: CASSIQGQYEQYF. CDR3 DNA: TGTGCCAGTAGTATACAGGGGCAGTACGAGCAGTACTTC.

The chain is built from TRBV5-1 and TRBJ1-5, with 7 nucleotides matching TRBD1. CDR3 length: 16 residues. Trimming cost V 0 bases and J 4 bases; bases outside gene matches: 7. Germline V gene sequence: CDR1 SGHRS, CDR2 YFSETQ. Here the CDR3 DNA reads TGCGCCAGCAGCTTGGGACAGGGCCGGGGGAATCAGCCCCAGCATTTT. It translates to CASSLGQGRGNQPQHF.

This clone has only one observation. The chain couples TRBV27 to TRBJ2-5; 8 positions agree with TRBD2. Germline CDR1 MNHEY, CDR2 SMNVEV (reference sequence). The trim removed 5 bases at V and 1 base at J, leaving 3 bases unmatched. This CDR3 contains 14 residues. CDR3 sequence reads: CASSRTSSQETQYF. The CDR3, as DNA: TGTGCCAGCAGTCGGACTAGCAGCCAAGAGACCCAGTACTTC.

The CDR3 sequence: CASRPSGTANTGELFF. Here the CDR3 DNA reads TGTGCCAGCAGACCTTCCGGGACAGCGAACACCGGGGAGCTGTTTTTT. The J gene is TRBJ2-2, the V gene TRBV7-3; 7 positions match TRBD1. This CDR3 contains 16 residues. The junction had 7 bases not matched to a gene; V was cut back by 6 bases and J by 0 bases. Per germline, CDR1 SGHTA and CDR2 FQGTGA. Drawing the rest from reference TRBV7-3 and TRBJ2-2, the complete variable domain is GAGVSQTPSNKVTEKGKYVELRCDPISGHTALYWYRQSLGQGPEFLIYFQGTGAADDSGLPNDRFFAVRPEGSVSTLKIQRTERGDSAVYLCASRPSGTANTGELFFGEGSRLTVL.

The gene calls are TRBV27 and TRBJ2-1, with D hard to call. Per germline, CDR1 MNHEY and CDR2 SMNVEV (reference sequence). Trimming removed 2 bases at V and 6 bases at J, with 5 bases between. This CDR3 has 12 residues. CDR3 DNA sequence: TGTGCCAGCAGTTTAGGCGGCAATGAGCAGTTCTTC. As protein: CASSLGGNEQFF.

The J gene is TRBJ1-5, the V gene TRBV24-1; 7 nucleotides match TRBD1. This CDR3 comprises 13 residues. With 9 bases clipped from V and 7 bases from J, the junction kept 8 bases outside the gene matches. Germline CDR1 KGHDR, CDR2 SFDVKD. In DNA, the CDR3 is TGTGCCACCCGTGGGGCAGGGGGACAGCCCCAGCATTTT. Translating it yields CATRGAGGQPQHF.

CDR3 amino acids: CASSVRLGYYSNQPQHF. CDR3 sequence (DNA): TGTGCCAGCAGTGTAAGGTTGGGGTACTATAGCAATCAGCCCCAGCATTTT. V and J are TRBV6-4 and TRBJ1-5, with unresolved D. Germline V gives CDR1 MRHNA, CDR2 SNTAGT. The CDR3 extends over 17 amino acids. V was trimmed by 4 bases and J by 0 bases, leaving 16 bases between them.

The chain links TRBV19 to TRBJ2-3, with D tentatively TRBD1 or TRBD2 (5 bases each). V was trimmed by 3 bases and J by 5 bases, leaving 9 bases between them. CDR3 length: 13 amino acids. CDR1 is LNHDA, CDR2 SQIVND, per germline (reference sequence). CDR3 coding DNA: TGTGCCAGTAGTATGGGGGATAAAGATACGCAGTATTTT. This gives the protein CASSMGDKDTQYF.

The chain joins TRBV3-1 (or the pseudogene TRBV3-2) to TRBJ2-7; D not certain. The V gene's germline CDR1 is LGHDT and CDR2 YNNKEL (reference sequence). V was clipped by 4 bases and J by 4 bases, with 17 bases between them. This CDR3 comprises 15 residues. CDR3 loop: CASSPGAGPAYEQYF. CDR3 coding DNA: TGTGCCAGCAGCCCCGGCGCAGGACCCGCGTACGAGCAGTACTTC.

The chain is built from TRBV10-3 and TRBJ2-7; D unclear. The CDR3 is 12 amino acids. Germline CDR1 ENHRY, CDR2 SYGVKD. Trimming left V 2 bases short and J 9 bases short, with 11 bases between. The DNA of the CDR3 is TGTGCCATCAGTGAGCCCTCCCTGGTGCAGTACTTC. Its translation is CAISEPSLVQYF.

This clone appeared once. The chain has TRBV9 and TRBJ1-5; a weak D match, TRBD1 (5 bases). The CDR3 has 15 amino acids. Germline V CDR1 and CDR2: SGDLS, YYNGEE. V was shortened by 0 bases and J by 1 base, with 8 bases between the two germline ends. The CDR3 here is CASSVAGHSNQPQHF. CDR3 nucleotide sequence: TGTGCCAGCAGCGTAGCAGGACACAGCAATCAGCCCCAGCATTTT.

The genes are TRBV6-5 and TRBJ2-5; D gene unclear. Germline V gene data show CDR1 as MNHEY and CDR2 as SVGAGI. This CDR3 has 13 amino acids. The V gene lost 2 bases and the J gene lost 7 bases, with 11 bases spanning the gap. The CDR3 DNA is TGTGCCAGCAGTTACGATCTGCTGAGGACCCAGTACTTC. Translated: CASSYDLLRTQYF.